The T cell receptor (beta chain) described here comes from a study of blood T cell repertoires in COVID-19. The overall study: The study drew acute and convalescent COVID-19 samples from the United States, Italy and Spain. The cDNA or gDNA used as material had been derived from T cells, B-cell-depleted T cells, or PBMCs.

As handled by the study authors: Amplifying reference gene primers gave estimates of nucleated cell counts. Only in-frame clones appear in the TCRdb table, and some are missing; sequencing was by immunoSEQ multiplex PCR. V and J calls and clone size follow that table, whereas D and trimming were derived from the DNA. The data contain approximately 130,000 clones, 88% of them seen just once; the ten biggest clones take up 7.6%. Only one count was recorded for this clone. At one of its ends the junction is not consistent with the germline gene, which may arise from a read error. This CDR3 has 14 amino acids. Germline V lookup: CDR1 LNHDA, CDR2 SQIVND (reference sequence).

The clonotype was recovered from a man aged 50-60 years with acute or convalescent COVID-19. Input material: peripheral blood. The chain employs TRBV19 and TRBJ1-6; D call uncertain. CDR3 sequence: CASSLISYNSLLHF. The CDR3 coding sequence is TGTGCCAGTTCCCTGATCTCCTATAATTCACTCCTCCACTTT.